Listed below are T cell receptor beta chains from one sample, sequenced in a study of OX40 agonist ivuxolimab in advanced cancers. Profiling relied on immunoSEQ multiplex PCR, and the TCRdb table lists in-frame clones only, not all of them. The table records around 53,000 clones, approximately 84% of them present only once. The starting material was CD4+ or CD8+ T cells sorted from blood, obtained in a trial of the OX40 agonist ivuxolimab. All receptors come from an adult with an advanced solid tumor such as melanoma, head and neck, liver or kidney cancer. Both conserved end residues are part of each CDR3. The order of the fields is D gene, V gene, J gene, clone size, CDR3 protein, CDR3 DNA. D genes are given only for firm matches. Not all rows give a size; the values are once, few, many and, for expanded clones, a class.

d_gene: .; v_gene: TRBV19; j_gene: TRBJ2-1; abundance: .; CDR3aa: CASKSSPPSYNEQFF; CDR3nt: TGTGCCAGTAAAAGTTCGCCACCCTCCTACAATGAGCAGTTCTTC
d_gene: .; v_gene: TRBV6-6; j_gene: TRBJ1-4; abundance: .; CDR3aa: CASSVSGATNEKLFF; CDR3nt: TGTGCCAGCAGTGTCTCGGGGGCAACTAATGAAAAACTGTTTTTT
d_gene: TRBD1; v_gene: TRBV5-1; j_gene: TRBJ2-5; abundance: .; CDR3aa: CASSLGDRPAQETQYF; CDR3nt: TGCGCCAGCAGCTTGGGGGACAGACCTGCCCAAGAGACCCAGTACTTC
d_gene: TRBD1; v_gene: TRBV6-1; j_gene: TRBJ2-7; abundance: .; CDR3aa: CASSVPRGLGEQYF; CDR3nt: TGTGCCAGCAGTGTACCAAGGGGGCTGGGGGAGCAGTACTTC
d_gene: .; v_gene: TRBV6-5; j_gene: TRBJ1-5; abundance: .; CDR3aa: CASSYSSTANQPQHF; CDR3nt: TGTGCCAGCAGTTACTCGAGTACAGCTAATCAGCCCCAGCATTTT
d_gene: .; v_gene: TRBV18; j_gene: TRBJ2-1; abundance: .; CDR3aa: CASSPPGGRPGNEQFF; CDR3nt: TGTGCCAGCTCACCACCGGGGGGACGCCCAGGCAATGAGCAGTTCTTC
d_gene: .; v_gene: TRBV10-3; j_gene: TRBJ1-2; abundance: .; CDR3aa: CAISDPTGSYGYTF; CDR3nt: TGTGCCATCAGTGATCCTACAGGGTCCTATGGCTACACCTTC
d_gene: .; v_gene: TRBV6-5; j_gene: TRBJ1-2; abundance: .; CDR3aa: CASRDRGGYTF; CDR3nt: TGTGCCAGTCGGGACCGTGGAGGCTACACCTTC
d_gene: .; v_gene: TRBV7-8; j_gene: TRBJ1-5; abundance: .; CDR3aa: CASTRTGVNQPQHF; CDR3nt: TGTGCCAGCACGAGGACGGGGGTTAACCAGCCCCAGCATTTT
d_gene: .; v_gene: TRBV20-1; j_gene: TRBJ1-4; abundance: .; CDR3aa: CSTTGGEKLFF; CDR3nt: TGCAGTACTACGGGAGGGGAAAAACTGTTTTTT
d_gene: .; v_gene: TRBV4-1; j_gene: TRBJ2-3; abundance: .; CDR3aa: CASSQGGDRTDTQYF; CDR3nt: TGCGCCAGCAGCCAAGGGGGTGATCGCACAGATACGCAGTATTTT
d_gene: .; v_gene: TRBV19; j_gene: TRBJ2-6; abundance: few; CDR3aa: CASDEGTSGANVLTF; CDR3nt: TGTGCCAGTGACGAGGGGACCTCTGGGGCCAACGTCCTGACTTTC
d_gene: TRBD2; v_gene: TRBV10-3; j_gene: TRBJ2-7; abundance: .; CDR3aa: CAISDFTSGTYEQYF; CDR3nt: TGTGCCATCAGTGATTTTACTAGCGGTACTTACGAGCAGTACTTC
d_gene: .; v_gene: TRBV5-1; j_gene: TRBJ1-2; abundance: few; CDR3aa: CASSLGDLNYGYTF; CDR3nt: TGCGCCAGCAGCTTGGGGGACCTGAACTATGGCTACACCTTC
d_gene: TRBD1; v_gene: TRBV5-6; j_gene: TRBJ1-6; abundance: .; CDR3aa: CASQIRGRSYNSPLHF; CDR3nt: TGTGCCAGCCAGATCAGGGGGCGGTCCTATAATTCACCCCTCCACTTT
d_gene: TRBD2; v_gene: TRBV4-2; j_gene: TRBJ2-5; abundance: .; CDR3aa: CASSPGGSGEPGETQYF; CDR3nt: TGTGCCAGCAGCCCGGGGGGTAGCGGGGAGCCGGGGGAGACCCAGTACTTC
d_gene: .; v_gene: TRBV30; j_gene: TRBJ2-3; abundance: .; CDR3aa: CAWAVRGTDTQYF; CDR3nt: TGTGCCTGGGCCGTCAGGGGCACAGATACGCAGTATTTT
d_gene: .; v_gene: TRBV5-1; j_gene: TRBJ1-3; abundance: few; CDR3aa: CASSSTPGGNTIYF; CDR3nt: TGCGCCAGCAGCTCTACACCCGGGGGAAACACCATATATTTT
d_gene: .; v_gene: TRBV7-9; j_gene: TRBJ1-5; abundance: .; CDR3aa: CASSQQGEPQHF; CDR3nt: TGTGCCAGCAGCCAGCAGGGTGAGCCCCAGCATTTT
d_gene: .; v_gene: TRBV7-2; j_gene: TRBJ2-3; abundance: .; CDR3aa: CASRTEFSTDTQYF; CDR3nt: TGTGCCAGCCGGACAGAATTCAGCACAGATACGCAGTATTTT
d_gene: TRBD1; v_gene: TRBV6-6; j_gene: TRBJ2-7; abundance: .; CDR3aa: CASSYLGTGVEQYF; CDR3nt: TGTGCCAGCAGTTACTTGGGGACAGGGGTCGAGCAGTACTTC
d_gene: .; v_gene: TRBV19; j_gene: TRBJ2-3; abundance: .; CDR3aa: CASTANLQSRTDTQYF; CDR3nt: TGTGCCAGTACGGCGAACCTACAGTCGCGCACAGATACGCAGTATTTT
d_gene: .; v_gene: TRBV6-1; j_gene: TRBJ1-2; abundance: .; CDR3aa: CASTYRNGGTF; CDR3nt: TGTGCCAGCACTTACAGGAATGGGGGCACCTTC
d_gene: .; v_gene: TRBV4-2; j_gene: TRBJ1-2; abundance: .; CDR3aa: CASSQDHVRDGYTF; CDR3nt: TGTGCCAGCAGCCAAGATCATGTGCGTGACGGCTACACCTTC
d_gene: TRBD1; v_gene: TRBV25-1; j_gene: TRBJ1-1; abundance: .; CDR3aa: CASSVQGTGGTEAFF; CDR3nt: TGTGCCAGCAGTGTACAGGGAACAGGGGGCACTGAAGCTTTCTTT
d_gene: .; v_gene: TRBV28; j_gene: TRBJ2-3; abundance: .; CDR3aa: CASSSPLSSTDTQYF; CDR3nt: TGTGCCAGCAGTTCCCCTCTTAGCAGCACAGATACGCAGTATTTT